The present T cell receptor beta chain was sequenced within a study of T-cell reconstitution after alpha-beta-depleted transplantation in children. General study findings and limits: The origin of alpha-beta T cells about two months after transplant was reportedly several hundred expanded graft clones. Surviving recipient T cells and thymic progenitors produced the high day-60 TCRbeta diversity seen in some patients.

J gave up 7 bases and V 7 bases, and 10 bases lay outside the gene matches. Germline assignment: CDR1 DFQATT and CDR2 SNEGSKA (reference sequence). The CDR3 covers 12 residues. This clonotype was observed a handful of times. Its antigen is still unknown. For TCRbeta, the library was prepared with unique molecular identifiers. TCRdb used MiXCR to reprocess the PCR reads, holding one entry per CDR3 protein. The repertoire holds some 120,000 distinct CDR3 sequences, with under 30% as singletons. The TCR sequence derives from a male patient aged 2 to 9 who had a stem cell transplant for chronic granulomatous disease, so the T cells may come from the graft donor. Sequencing was performed on PBMCs, mostly from graft donor cells, taken 180 days after TCRalphabeta/CD19-depleted stem cell transplant. The chain joins TRBV20-1 to TRBJ2-7; 7 nucleotides agree with TRBD2. CDR3 region: CSGLAVPWEQYF. CDR3 nucleotides: TGCAGTGGACTAGCTGTTCCCTGGGAGCAGTACTTC.